Below, 13 T cell receptor beta chains from the same sample are listed, as sequenced in a study of CD8+CD57+ T cells in acquired aplastic anemia. TCR beta VDJ and CDR3 profiling used genomic DNA as template. TCRdb reanalysed the reads using MiXCR and keeps one entry per CDR3 protein. There are 200,000 or so distinct CDR3 sequences in the sample; roughly half occur only once, and 9.7% lies in the top ten. Previously, flow cytometry had revealed CD8+CD57+ cell expansion in the patients chosen for sequencing. Sequenced input: sorted CD4+, CD8+, or CD8+CD57+ T cells (not recorded which) from PBMCs. Receptors were obtained from a human donor with aplastic anemia.

The V gene is TRBV19, the J gene TRBJ1-5, with 8 bases aligning to TRBD1. Trimming cost V 5 bases and J 7 bases; bases outside gene matches: 7. CDR3 length: 14 residues. Germline lookup yields CDR1 LNHDA and CDR2 SQIVND (reference sequence). DNA of the CDR3: TGTGCCAGTAGTCAGGGGGCTCGCGGGCAGCCCCAGCATTTT. Protein product: CASSQGARGQPQHF.

DNA for the CDR3: TGCAGTGCTAGTCGAGGTGCCAGGGCTGGAAACACCATATATTTT. Amino acid sequence: CSASRGARAGNTIYF. The V and J genes are TRBV20-1 and TRBJ1-3; D perhaps matches TRBD1 (5 bases). The CDR3 extends over 15 amino acids. With 3 bases removed from V and 2 bases from J, the gap between germline ends came to 14 bases. CDR1 DFQATT and CDR2 SNEGSKA come from the germline V gene (reference sequence).

This rearrangement joins TRBV6-1 to TRBJ2-2; D is undetermined. This CDR3 is 14 amino acids long. The germline V and J ends were trimmed by 8 bases and 0 bases, with 10 bases remaining between them. The germline V gene encodes CDR1 MNHNS and CDR2 SASEGT. CDR3 region: CASGKGANTGELFF. For the CDR3, the DNA is TGTGCCAGCGGCAAGGGCGCGAACACCGGGGAGCTGTTTTTT.

Notes on this clonotype: Likely a read error: the CDR3 ends without its conserved phenylalanine or tryptophan. The chain has TRBV20-1 and TRBJ2-7; D tentatively reads TRBD1 or TRBD2 (6 bases each). The germline CDR1 and CDR2 sequences are DFQATT and SNEGSKA (reference sequence). The germline V and J ends were trimmed by 3 bases and 3 bases, with 12 bases remaining between them. The CDR3 is made up of 13 amino acids. The CDR3 protein is CSASRGAHYEQYL. In nucleotides, the CDR3 is TGCAGTGCTAGTAGGGGGGCACACTACGAGCAGTACCTC.

The chain joins TRBV19 to TRBJ2-1; D is perhaps TRBD2 (5 bases). Trimming pared 7 bases from V and 10 bases from J, leaving 14 bases between. The germline V gene has CDR1 LNHDA and CDR2 SQIVND (reference sequence). The CDR3 covers 12 residues. CDR3 residues: CASKVSGGEQFF. CDR3 sequence (DNA): TGTGCCAGTAAGGTTTCAGGCGGGGAGCAGTTCTTC.

J is TRBJ2-1 and V is TRBV11-1; 9 nucleotides line up with TRBD1. V was clipped by 4 bases and J by 7 bases; unmatched bases: 8. The CDR3 loop spans 15 amino acids. Per germline, CDR1 SGHAT and CDR2 FQDESV (reference sequence). CDR3 bases: TGTGCCAGCAGCTCGCCGGACAGGGGAAGGAATGAGCAGTTCTTC. Its protein is CASSSPDRGRNEQFF.

This clonotype has a count of ten or more. The chain combines TRBV12-3 or TRBV12-4 with TRBJ2-3; weak D call: TRBD2 (6 bases). The length of the CDR3 is 14 residues. Trimming stripped 7 bases from V and 0 bases from J, with 11 bases between. CDR3 region: CASTPGLSTDTQYF. In DNA form, the CDR3 reads TGTGCCAGCACCCCGGGACTTAGCACAGATACGCAGTATTTT.

On this clonotype itself: At one boundary the junction diverges from the germline segment, which might be a read error. The V call is TRBV7-2, the J call TRBJ1-2; D is ambiguous. CDR1 SGHTA and CDR2 FQGNSA come from the germline V gene. The CDR3 spans 15 residues. As DNA, the CDR3 is TGTGCCAGCAGCTTGATGGAGACCAACCCTGGAGGCTTCACCTTC. Translating it yields CASSLMETNPGGFTF.

This clonotype was found once. Relative to the germline gene, one junction end is altered; a read error may explain this. The rearrangement links TRBV12-3 or TRBV12-4 to TRBJ2-2; the D gene is possibly TRBD1 (5 bases). The CDR3 runs to 16 residues. The CDR3, as DNA: TGTGCCGGCAGTTTAGGAACAGGAATGGACACCGGGGAGCTGTTTTTT. Protein product: CAGSLGTGMDTGELFF.

This clonotype has just a few counts. The CDR3 here is CASSLEYGAYEQYF. The CDR3 nucleotides are TGCGCCAGCAGCTTGGAGTACGGGGCCTACGAGCAGTACTTC. The V gene is TRBV5-1, the J gene TRBJ2-7; TRBD2 might be the D (5 bases). Germline lookup yields CDR1 SGHRS and CDR2 YFSETQ. The CDR3 consists of 14 residues. V was shortened by 0 bases and J by 2 bases, with 9 bases between the two germline ends.

This chain joins TRBV29-1 and TRBJ2-1; a possible D gene is TRBD2 (5 bases). Trimming removed 0 bases from V and 7 bases from J, with 10 bases in between. There are 13 residues in the CDR3. Germline CDR1 SQVTM, CDR2 ANQGSEA. DNA for the CDR3: TGCAGCGTTGAAGATCGGGCGGGTAATGAGCAGTTCTTC. Amino acid sequence: CSVEDRAGNEQFF.

The genes are TRBV24-1 and TRBJ2-1; TRBD2 might be the D (6 bases). This CDR3 contains 15 residues. The germline gives CDR1 KGHDR, CDR2 SFDVKD. V gave up 11 bases and J gave up 0 bases, with 16 bases separating them. For the CDR3, the DNA is TGTGCCATCAGAGAGGGACTCAACTCCTACAATGAGCAGTTCTTC. Translating gives CAIREGLNSYNEQFF.

The chain couples TRBV28 to TRBJ1-5; D call uncertain. This CDR3 contains 15 residues. V lost 6 bases to trimming and J lost 0 bases, with 12 bases between them. Germline V gene sequence: CDR1 MDHEN, CDR2 SYDVKM. This chain's CDR3 is CASRGGLFSNQPQHF. The CDR3 DNA reads as TGTGCCAGCAGAGGCGGACTGTTTAGCAATCAGCCCCAGCATTTT.